This T cell receptor beta chain came from a study of T cells in Graves' hyperthyroidism and ophthalmopathy. Germline lookup yields CDR1 MGHRA and CDR2 YSYEKL. The CDR3 is 13 amino acids. Between the trimmed V and J ends, which lost 4 bases and 8 bases, there was a span of 11 bases. This clonotype was observed a handful of times. RNA transcripts provided the source from which TCR beta CDR3 regions were amplified. HTBI primers were employed in a first-round RT-PCR of the TCR CDR3. TCRdb fed the multiplex PCR reads into MiXCR, producing one record per CDR3 protein. The sample includes some 600,000 distinct CDR3 sequences, over 11% seen only once; the top ten take under 7%.

This sequence joins TRBV4-1 and TRBJ2-2, with D perhaps TRBD2 (5 bases). Sequences were obtained from blood. The source is a woman under 40 with Graves' hyperthyroidism that later progressed to Graves' ophthalmopathy. The CDR3 region has the DNA TGCGCCAGCAGCCTCCCGGGCGGGGGGGAGCTGTTTTTT. The encoded protein is CASSLPGGGELFF.